The subject of this entry is one TCR beta chain. These data originate in a study of T cell responses to AZD1222 COVID-19 vaccine. TCRdb's copy holds only in-frame clones and misses some; the assay was immunoSEQ multiplex PCR. The table lists under 150,000 clones, 90% of them singletons. V shed 6 bases and J shed 0 bases, with 14 bases lying between them. The germline V gene has CDR1 MNHEY and CDR2 SVGEGT. The CDR3 is 15 amino acids. Second-dose recipients at about 4 or about 12 weeks were treated as one pooled group. The receptor was derived from an adult who received the AZD1222 COVID-19 vaccine. This sequence joins TRBV6-2 or TRBV6-3 and TRBJ1-2; D remains ambiguous. Here the sequenced sample was peripheral blood, taken 28 days after the second AZD1222 dose. CDR3 sequence: CASSEANPANYGYTF. The CDR3 DNA sequence: TGTGCCAGCAGCGAGGCGAACCCGGCTAACTATGGCTACACCTTC.